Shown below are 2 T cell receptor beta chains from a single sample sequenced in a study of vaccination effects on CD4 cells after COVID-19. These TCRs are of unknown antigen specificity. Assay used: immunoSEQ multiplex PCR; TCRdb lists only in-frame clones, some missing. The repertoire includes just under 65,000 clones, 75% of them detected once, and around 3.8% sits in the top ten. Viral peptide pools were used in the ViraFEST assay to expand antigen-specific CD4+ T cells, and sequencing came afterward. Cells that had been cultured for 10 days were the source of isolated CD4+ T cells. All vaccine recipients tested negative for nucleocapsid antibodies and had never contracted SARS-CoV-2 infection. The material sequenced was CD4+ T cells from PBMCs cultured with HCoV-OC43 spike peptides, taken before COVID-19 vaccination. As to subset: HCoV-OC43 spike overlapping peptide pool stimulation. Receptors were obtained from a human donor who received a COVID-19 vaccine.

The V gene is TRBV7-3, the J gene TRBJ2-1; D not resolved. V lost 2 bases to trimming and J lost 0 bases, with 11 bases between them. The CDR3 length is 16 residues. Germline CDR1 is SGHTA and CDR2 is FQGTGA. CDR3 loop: CASSLSLSSSYNEQFF. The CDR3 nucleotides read TGTGCCAGCAGCTTATCGCTATCAAGCTCCTACAATGAGCAGTTCTTC.

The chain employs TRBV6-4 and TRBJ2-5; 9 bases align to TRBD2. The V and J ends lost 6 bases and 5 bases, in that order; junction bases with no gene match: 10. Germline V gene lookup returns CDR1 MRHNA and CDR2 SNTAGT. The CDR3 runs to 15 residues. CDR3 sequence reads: CASSRFAGGPETQYF. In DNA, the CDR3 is TGTGCCAGCAGCCGATTTGCGGGGGGGCCGGAGACCCAGTACTTC.